The 22 T cell receptor beta chains in this list originate from one sample, sequenced in a study of identical twins. MiXCR was run by TCRdb on the 5' RACE reads, yielding one entry per CDR3 protein. The sample contains roughly 1,500,000 distinct CDR3 sequences, 32% of which appear only once. Sequencing used cord blood. Receptors were obtained from a newborn girl in good health.

The V gene is TRBV20-1, the J gene TRBJ2-3; the match to TRBD2 covers 8 bases. Unmatched junction bases numbered 8, after V lost 6 bases and J lost 0 bases. The germline V gene has CDR1 DFQATT and CDR2 SNEGSKA (reference sequence). This CDR3 contains 15 residues. The CDR3 bases are TGCAGTGCCACCGTAGCGGGAAGTAGCACAGATACGCAGTATTTT. It translates to CSATVAGSSTDTQYF.

The chain couples TRBV28 to TRBJ2-7; 9 positions match TRBD1. Germline loops: CDR1 MDHEN, CDR2 SYDVKM. V lost 7 bases, J lost 2 bases, and 12 bases stayed unmatched. The CDR3 length is 16 residues. The CDR3 nucleotides are TGTGCCAGCATTCCGGGACAGGGCTTGGGTACCTACGAGCAGTACTTC. Amino acids: CASIPGQGLGTYEQYF.

This clonotype has more than one count but fewer than ten. This chain uses TRBV14 with TRBJ1-6; TRBD1 might be the D (6 bases). V lost 2 bases to trimming and J lost 9 bases, with 11 bases between them. The CDR3 totals 14 residues. The germline CDR1 and CDR2 sequences are SGHDN and FVKESK. The CDR3 region is CASSQRIGGSPLHF. The CDR3 nucleotides are TGTGCCAGCAGCCAACGAATAGGGGGTTCACCCCTCCACTTT.

V and J are TRBV18 and TRBJ1-1; 7 nucleotides line up with TRBD1. Germline assignment: CDR1 KGHSH and CDR2 LQKENI. V shed 2 bases and J 8 bases; nucleotides not matched to a gene: 5. The CDR3 spans 13 residues. DNA of the CDR3: TGTGCCAGCTCACCAGACAGGGCCTCCGAAGCTTTCTTT. This translates into CASSPDRASEAFF.

This rearrangement joins TRBV5-1 to TRBJ2-1; 13 nucleotides align to TRBD2. The CDR3 is made up of 15 amino acids. Losses at the gene ends were 4 bases for V and 8 bases for J; bases not matched to a gene: 6. The V gene's germline CDR1 is SGHRS and CDR2 YFSETQ. As DNA, the CDR3 is TGCGCCAGCAGCGTTACTAGCGGGAGGGCCTATGAGCAGTTCTTC. This codes for CASSVTSGRAYEQFF.

CDR3 protein: CASSQEAPSGRAMGMETQYF. CDR3 in DNA: TGTGCCAGCAGCCAAGAGGCGCCTAGCGGGAGGGCCATGGGGATGGAGACCCAGTACTTC. The chain joins TRBV3-1 to TRBJ2-4, with TRBD2 matching over 12 bases. The DNA end is more similar to TRBJ2-5, so the J call may be wrong. This CDR3 spans 20 amino acids. Germline CDR1 reads LGHDT; CDR2 reads YNNKEL (reference sequence).

This clonotype was observed a handful of times. The CDR3 coding sequence is TGTGCCAGCAGCAAAGGGGTTTTGGGGGGCGGAGATACGCAGTATTTT. Its protein product is CASSKGVLGGGDTQYF. The genes are TRBV21-1 and TRBJ2-3; TRBD1 is taken as the D call from the table, unchecked against the DNA. TRBV21-1 is deemed a pseudogene. The length of the CDR3 is 16 residues.

This clonotype was found a few times. The chain is built from TRBV14 and TRBJ1-2; D is possibly TRBD1 (5 bases). Trimming removed 0 bases at V and 6 bases at J, with 8 bases between. The CDR3 is made up of 13 amino acids. Germline V gives CDR1 SGHDN, CDR2 FVKESK. The CDR3 coding sequence is TGTGCCAGCAGCCAAGACAGGGTTCATGGCTACACCTTC. The encoded protein is CASSQDRVHGYTF.

To note about this clonotype: Lacking the conserved final phenylalanine or tryptophan, this CDR3 likely reflects a read error. This chain joins TRBV28 and TRBJ1-1; D is uncertain. This CDR3 has 15 amino acids. CDR1 and CDR2 (germline): MDHEN, SYDVKM. V shed 6 bases and J shed 4 bases, with 18 bases lying between them. The CDR3 region has the DNA TGTGCCAGCAGCCGCCGACCTAGAGGGAGCACTGAAGCTTTCTGT. Encoded protein: CASSRRPRGSTEAFC.

This sequence joins TRBV6-5 and TRBJ1-4, with D possibly TRBD1 on 6 matching bases. V lost 2 bases and J 7 bases, leaving 23 bases between the germline ends. This CDR3 has 18 residues. Germline V gene lookup returns CDR1 MNHEY and CDR2 SVGAGI. CDR3 residues: CASSYGLFAQGRGEKLFF. The CDR3 DNA is TGTGCCAGCAGTTACGGTCTTTTCGCACAGGGACGCGGTGAAAAACTGTTTTTT.

This clonotype showed up just a few times. This chain uses TRBV10-1 with TRBJ2-5, with D perhaps TRBD2 (5 bases). V gave up 3 bases and J gave up 2 bases, with 10 bases separating them. Per the germline V gene, CDR1 is WNHNN and CDR2 is SYGVQD (reference sequence). CDR3 length equals 14 residues. The CDR3 DNA is TGCGCCAGCAGTGATCGGACTGGACAAGAGACCCAGTACTTC. This codes for CASSDRTGQETQYF.

This clonotype was recorded a few times. The chain combines TRBV28 with TRBJ2-5; TRBD1 matches 7 bases. The CDR3 extends over 12 amino acids. V dropped 6 bases and J dropped 5; count of bases not matched to a gene: 3. CDR1 is MDHEN and CDR2 is SYDVKM in the germline V gene. CDR3 DNA sequence: TGTGCCAGCAGACAGGGGTTGGAGACCCAGTACTTC. It translates to CASRQGLETQYF.

The chain couples TRBV20-1 to TRBJ2-3; 9 bases are a match to TRBD2. Unmatched junction bases numbered 7, after V lost 1 base and J lost 2 bases. The CDR3 has 16 residues. Germline lookup yields CDR1 DFQATT and CDR2 SNEGSKA (reference sequence). The CDR3 spells CSARGGRGGYTDTQYF. The CDR3 DNA reads TGCAGTGCTAGAGGCGGGCGGGGGGGCTACACAGATACGCAGTATTTT.

This clonotype turned up a few times. The chain links TRBV28 to TRBJ2-3, with 9 nucleotides matching TRBD2. V shed 8 bases, J shed 5 bases, and the junction held 17 bases outside the gene matches. The CDR3 has 17 amino acids. Germline V gene lookup returns CDR1 MDHEN and CDR2 SYDVKM. The CDR3 spells CASSAPEREVKGDTQYF. The CDR3 DNA follows: TGTGCCAGCTCGGCACCTGAGCGGGAGGTGAAGGGAGATACGCAGTATTTT.

This chain connects TRBV28 to TRBJ1-2, with D possibly TRBD1 on 6 matching bases. The CDR3 is 16 residues long. Deletions cut 2 bases from V and 3 bases from J, with 16 bases between. Looked up from germline, CDR1 is MDHEN and CDR2 is SYDVKM. The CDR3 DNA is TGTGCCAGCAGTTTAAATGGGCTAAGGGGGGACTATGGCTACACCTTC. Its translation is CASSLNGLRGDYGYTF.

In this sample, this clonotype turned up a few times. This chain links TRBV27 with TRBJ2-1; 8 bases are shared with TRBD2. V gave up 5 bases and J gave up 9 bases; unmatched junction bases: 12. Germline V gene data show CDR1 as MNHEY and CDR2 as SMNVEV (reference sequence). The CDR3 totals 15 residues. CDR3 region: CASSPPNGGAFEQFF. Here the CDR3 DNA reads TGTGCCAGCAGTCCCCCAAACGGGGGGGCATTTGAGCAGTTCTTC.

This clonotype was detected only a few times. J is TRBJ2-7 and V is TRBV28, with 16 bases fitting TRBD2. The CDR3 runs 17 residues. CDR1 and CDR2 from the germline V gene are MDHEN and SYDVKM. V gave up 6 bases and J gave up 2 bases; unmatched junction bases: 7. Here the CDR3 DNA reads TGTGCCAGCAGCCCTACGGGACTAGCGGGGGGGACCTACGAGCAGTACTTC. Residues: CASSPTGLAGGTYEQYF.

This clonotype has more than one count but fewer than ten. This chain connects TRBV3-1 to TRBJ1-5; no definite D call. The CDR3 runs 15 residues. Germline CDR1 LGHDT, CDR2 YNNKEL (reference sequence). The ends were cut back, 2 bases at V and 1 base at J, with 9 bases in the middle. The CDR3 DNA is TGTGCCAGCAGCCAACTGGGATTCAGCAATCAGCCCCAGCATTTT. Translation: CASSQLGFSNQPQHF.

This clonotype was detected many times. This chain links TRBV29-1 with TRBJ2-3, with a possible D match to TRBD1 (5 bases). The CDR3 is 14 amino acids. Trimming took off 3 bases at V and 3 bases at J, with 13 bases between the two ends. CDR1 is SQVTM, CDR2 ANQGSEA, per germline. The CDR3 DNA follows: TGCAGCGTTGATCTGTGGGGCCCAACAGATACGCAGTATTTT. Its protein is CSVDLWGPTDTQYF.

This chain links TRBV12-3 or TRBV12-4 with TRBJ1-5; tentatively, D is TRBD1 (6 bases). There are 15 residues in the CDR3. V dropped 1 base and J dropped 4 bases, with 11 bases sitting between them. The CDR3, as DNA: TGTGCCAGCAGTTTAGGGGGGCCTGCAAATCAGCCCCAGCATTTT. Amino acid sequence: CASSLGGPANQPQHF.

This clonotype appeared once. This chain joins TRBV20-1 and TRBJ2-3; possible D gene TRBD1, 5 bases. The V and J ends lost 5 bases and 2 bases respectively, with 14 bases between them. The CDR3 has 14 amino acids. CDR1 and CDR2 (germline): DFQATT, SNEGSKA (reference sequence). CDR3 in DNA: TGCAGTGCTTTTGACAGCTACCTCACAGATACGCAGTATTTT. This translates into CSAFDSYLTDTQYF.

The chain couples TRBV6-5 to TRBJ2-1, with D possibly TRBD2 on 5 matching bases. Germline V gives CDR1 MNHEY, CDR2 SVGAGI. The CDR3 has 15 amino acids. V was clipped by 6 bases and J by 6 bases, with 18 bases between them. The CDR3 here is CASSPWAEGVNEQFF. DNA for the CDR3: TGTGCCAGCAGCCCCTGGGCCGAGGGAGTCAATGAGCAGTTCTTC.